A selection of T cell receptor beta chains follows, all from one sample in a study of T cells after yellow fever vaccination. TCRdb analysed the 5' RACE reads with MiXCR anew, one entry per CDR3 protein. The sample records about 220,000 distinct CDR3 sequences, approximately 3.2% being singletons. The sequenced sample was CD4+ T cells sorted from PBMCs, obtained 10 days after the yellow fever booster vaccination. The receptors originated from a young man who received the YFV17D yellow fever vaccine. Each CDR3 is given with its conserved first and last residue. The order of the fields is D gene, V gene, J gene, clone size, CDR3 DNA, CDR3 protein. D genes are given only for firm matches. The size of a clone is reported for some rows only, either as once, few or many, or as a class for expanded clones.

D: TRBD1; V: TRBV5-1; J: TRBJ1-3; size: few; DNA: TGCGCCAGCAGCTGGGGCCCAAGGACAGGGAGAGGAGGAAACACCATATATTTT; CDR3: CASSWGPRTGRGGNTIYF
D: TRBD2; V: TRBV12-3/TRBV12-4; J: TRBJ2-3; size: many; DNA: TGTGCCAGCAGTTTATTGCGGGGGGGCCCCAATACGCAGTATTTT; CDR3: CASSLLRGGPNTQYF
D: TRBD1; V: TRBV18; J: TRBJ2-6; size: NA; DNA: TGTGCCAGCTCACCACCCCCGGGACAGGGGTCTGGGGCCAACGTCCTGACTTTC; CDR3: CASSPPPGQGSGANVLTF
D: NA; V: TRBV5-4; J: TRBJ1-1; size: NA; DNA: TGTGCCAGCAGCTTGGGCTCTGGGGGGAACACTGAAGCTTTCTTT; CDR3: CASSLGSGGNTEAFF
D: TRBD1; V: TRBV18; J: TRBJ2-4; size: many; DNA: TGTGCCAGCTCAGGCGGACAGGGGAAAAACATTCAGTACTTC; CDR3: CASSGGQGKNIQYF
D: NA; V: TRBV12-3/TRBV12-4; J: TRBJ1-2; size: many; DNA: TGTGCCAGCAGTTTTGGGCAGCGGCCCTATGGCTACACCTTC; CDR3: CASSFGQRPYGYTF
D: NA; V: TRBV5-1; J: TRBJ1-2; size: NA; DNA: TGCGCCAGCAGCTTGTCCGGCGATCATGGCTACACCTTC; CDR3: CASSLSGDHGYTF
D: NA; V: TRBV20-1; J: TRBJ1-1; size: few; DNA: TGCAGTGCCCTGGGACCGTTGAACACTGAAGCTTTCTTT; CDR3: CSALGPLNTEAFF
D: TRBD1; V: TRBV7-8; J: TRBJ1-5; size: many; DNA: TGTGCCAGCAGCTTAACCAGGGGGCTCCATCAGCCCCAGCATTTT; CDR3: CASSLTRGLHQPQHF
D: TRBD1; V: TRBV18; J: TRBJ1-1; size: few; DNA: TGTGCCAGCCGTATTGGACAGGGCTCTGAAGCTTTCTTT; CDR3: CASRIGQGSEAFF
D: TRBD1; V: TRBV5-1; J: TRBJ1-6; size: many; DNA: TGCGCCAGCAGCACCGGGACAGATAATTCACCCCTCCACTTT; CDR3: CASSTGTDNSPLHF
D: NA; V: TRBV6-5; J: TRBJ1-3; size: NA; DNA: TGTGCCAGCAGTTACTCGATGTGGGGTGAATTATCTGGAAACACCATATATTTT; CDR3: CASSYSMWGELSGNTIYF
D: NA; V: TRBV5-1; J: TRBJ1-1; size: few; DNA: TGCGCCAGCAGCTTGGGGAAGGGGGGGGCTGACACTGAAGCTTTCTTT; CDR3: CASSLGKGGADTEAFF
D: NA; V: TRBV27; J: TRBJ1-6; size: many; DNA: TGTGCCAGCACCCTTCGACCGACCGCCGGTTCACCCCTCCACTTT; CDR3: CASTLRPTAGSPLHF
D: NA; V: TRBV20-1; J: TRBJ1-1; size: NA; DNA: TGCAGTGCCCTAGACGCCCGCCTAAACACTGAAGCTTTCTTT; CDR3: CSALDARLNTEAFF
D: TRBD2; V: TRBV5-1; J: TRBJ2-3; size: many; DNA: TGCGCCAGCAGCCCCGCCGGAGCGGGGGGCACAGATACGCAGTATTTT; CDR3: CASSPAGAGGTDTQYF
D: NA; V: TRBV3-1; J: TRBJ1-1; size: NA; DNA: TGTGCCAGCAGCCCCGTCGGACAGTCCACTGAAGCTTTCTTT; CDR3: CASSPVGQSTEAFF
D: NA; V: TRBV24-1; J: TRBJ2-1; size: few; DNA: TGTGCCACCAGTGAGGCTCCCGGGGCTCAGGGTGAGCAGTTCTTC; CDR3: CATSEAPGAQGEQFF
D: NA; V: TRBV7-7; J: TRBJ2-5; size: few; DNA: TGTGCTAGCAGCTTAGTTTCCAAAGAGACCCAGTACTTC; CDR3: CASSLVSKETQYF
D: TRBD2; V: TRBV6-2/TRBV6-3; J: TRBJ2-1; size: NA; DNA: TGTGCCAGCAGTTACTCGATTAGCGGGGGCCGTATTGATGAGCAGTTCTTC; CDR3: CASSYSISGGRIDEQFF
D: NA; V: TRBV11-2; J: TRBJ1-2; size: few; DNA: TGTGCCAGCAGCTTAGCTCCCAGGGTACATGGCTACACCTTC; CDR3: CASSLAPRVHGYTF
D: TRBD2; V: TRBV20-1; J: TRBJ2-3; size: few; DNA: TGCAGTGCTAGTCTATCGCGGGGGAGAGTTGATACGCAGTATTTT; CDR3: CSASLSRGRVDTQYF